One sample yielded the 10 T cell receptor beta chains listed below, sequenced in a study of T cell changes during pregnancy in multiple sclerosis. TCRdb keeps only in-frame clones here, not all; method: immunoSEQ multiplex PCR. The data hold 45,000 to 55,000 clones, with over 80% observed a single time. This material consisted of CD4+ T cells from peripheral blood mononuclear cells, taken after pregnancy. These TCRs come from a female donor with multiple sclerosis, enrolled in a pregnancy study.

In nucleotides, the CDR3 is TGTGCCAGCAGCCAAAGGACAGGGGGTCCCTACGAGCAGTACTTC. Protein product: CASSQRTGGPYEQYF. The chain is built from TRBV11-2 and TRBJ2-7, with 10 bases identical to TRBD1. The J segment lost 2 bases and the V segment lost 5 bases, leaving 6 bases of the junction unmatched. CDR1 and CDR2 (germline): SGHAT, FQNNGV. This CDR3 has 15 residues.

The CDR3 protein is CASSLVLAANTGELFF. In nucleotides, the CDR3 is TGTGCCAGCAGCTTAGTACTAGCGGCGAACACCGGGGAGCTGTTTTTT. This chain links TRBV7-2 with TRBJ2-2; 8 positions agree with TRBD2. The V gene end was trimmed by 1 base and the J gene end by 0 bases; junction bases not matched to a gene: 1. The CDR3 consists of 16 residues. Germline loops: CDR1 SGHTA, CDR2 FQGNSA.

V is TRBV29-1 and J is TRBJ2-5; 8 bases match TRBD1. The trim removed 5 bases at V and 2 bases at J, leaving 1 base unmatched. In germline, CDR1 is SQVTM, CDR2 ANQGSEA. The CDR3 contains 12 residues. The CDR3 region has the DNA TGCAGCGTTCGACAGGGGCAAGAGACCCAGTACTTC. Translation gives CSVRQGQETQYF. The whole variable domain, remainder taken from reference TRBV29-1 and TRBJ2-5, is SAVISQKPSRDICQRGTSLTIQCQVDSQVTMMFWYRQQPGQSLTLIATANQGSEATYESGFVIDKFPISRPNLTFSTLTVSNMSPEDSSIYLCSVRQGQETQYFGPGTRLLVL.

The CDR3 DNA reads TGTGCAAGTCGGCCCCTGACTAGCGGGAGGTCGATTGAGGAGACCCAGTACTTC. Translated: CASRPLTSGRSIEETQYF. This sequence joins TRBV12-2 and TRBJ2-5; the table's D call, TRBD2, was not checked against the DNA. TRBV12-2 represents a pseudogene. The CDR3 has 18 amino acids.

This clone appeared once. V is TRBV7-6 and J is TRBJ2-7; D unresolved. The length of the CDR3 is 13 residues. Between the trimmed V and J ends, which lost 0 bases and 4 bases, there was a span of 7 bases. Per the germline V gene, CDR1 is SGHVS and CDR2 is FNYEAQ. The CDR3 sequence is CASSLAPVYEQYF. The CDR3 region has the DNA TGTGCCAGCAGCTTAGCCCCGGTTTACGAGCAGTACTTC.

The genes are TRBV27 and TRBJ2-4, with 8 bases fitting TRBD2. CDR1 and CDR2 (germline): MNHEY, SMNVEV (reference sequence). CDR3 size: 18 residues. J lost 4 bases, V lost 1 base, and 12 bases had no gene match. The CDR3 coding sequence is TGTGCCAGCAGTTTATTAGATGCGGGGGGTCAGTGGAAAAACATTCAGTACTTC. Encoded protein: CASSLLDAGGQWKNIQYF.

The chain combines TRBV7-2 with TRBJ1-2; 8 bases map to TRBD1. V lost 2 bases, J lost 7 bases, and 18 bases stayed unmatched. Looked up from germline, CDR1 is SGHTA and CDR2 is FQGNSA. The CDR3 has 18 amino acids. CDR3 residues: CASSLSRQGPSRIGGYTF. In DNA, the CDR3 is TGTGCCAGCAGCTTAAGCAGACAGGGGCCCTCCCGGATTGGTGGCTACACCTTC.

CDR3 residues: CASSLQGSTGELFF. The CDR3, as DNA: TGTGCCAGCAGCTTACAGGGTTCGACCGGGGAGCTGTTTTTT. The V and J genes are TRBV9 and TRBJ2-2; D perhaps matches TRBD1 (6 bases). CDR3 size: 14 residues. Between the trimmed V and J ends, which lost 4 bases and 5 bases, there was a span of 12 bases. The germline CDR1 and CDR2 sequences are SGDLS and YYNGEE.

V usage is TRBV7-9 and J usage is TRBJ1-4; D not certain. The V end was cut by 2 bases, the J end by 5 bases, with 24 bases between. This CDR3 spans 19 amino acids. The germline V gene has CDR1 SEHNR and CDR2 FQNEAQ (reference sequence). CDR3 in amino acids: CASSLRMFQDEEQNEKLFF. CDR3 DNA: TGTGCCAGCAGCTTAAGGATGTTTCAAGACGAAGAACAGAATGAAAAACTGTTTTTT.

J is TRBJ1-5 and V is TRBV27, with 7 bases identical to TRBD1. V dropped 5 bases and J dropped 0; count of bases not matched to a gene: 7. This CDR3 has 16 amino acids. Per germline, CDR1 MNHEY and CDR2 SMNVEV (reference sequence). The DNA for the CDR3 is TGTGCCAGCAGTCCGTACAGGGGAACTAGCAATCAGCCCCAGCATTTT. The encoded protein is CASSPYRGTSNQPQHF.